The 22 T cell receptor beta chains below all came from one sample that was sequenced in a study of Ad26.COV2.S vaccination and SARS-CoV-2 variants. The protocol was immunoSEQ multiplex PCR, while the TCRdb copy is restricted to in-frame clones and leaves out a portion. This table has roughly 700,000 clones, around 92% appearing once. Treatment meaning: roughly 19 received Ad26.COV2.S at low or high dose, single or two shots; about five received placebo; per-sample allocation not given. Sample collection was performed on day 63 after the first vaccine or placebo injection. The material was peripheral blood, obtained in a trial of Ad26.COV2.S vaccine versus placebo. Source of these receptors: a person between 18 and 65 years old who received the Ad26.COV2.S COVID-19 vaccine or a placebo.

The gene calls are TRBV5-1 and TRBJ1-3, with 12 nucleotides matching TRBD1. CDR3 length equals 18 residues. Germline V CDR1 and CDR2: SGHRS, YFSETQ. V gave up 4 bases and J gave up 0 bases; unmatched junction bases: 8. CDR3 loop: CASSAGTGGLLSGNTIYF. CDR3 sequence (DNA): TGCGCCAGCAGCGCTGGGACAGGGGGCCTTCTCTCTGGAAACACCATATATTTT.

This CDR3 is CASSGRSGSRSPSHEQYF. In DNA, the CDR3 is TGTGCCAGCAGCGGCCGGTCGGGCAGTAGGAGCCCCTCTCACGAGCAGTACTTC. The rearrangement joins TRBV5-4 to TRBJ2-7; D unresolved. Germline CDR1 and CDR2: SGHNT and YYREEE (reference sequence). With 4 bases removed from V and 5 bases from J, the gap between germline ends came to 28 bases. The length of the CDR3 is 18 residues.

The J gene is TRBJ2-3, the V gene TRBV7-6; 11 bases fit TRBD2. The CDR3 spans 18 residues. CDR1 and CDR2 (germline): SGHVS, FNYEAQ. With 1 base clipped from V and 0 bases from J, the junction kept 6 bases outside the gene matches. CDR3: CASSLVRTSGSSTDTQYF. The CDR3 DNA reads TGTGCCAGCAGCTTAGTCCGGACTAGCGGGTCTAGCACAGATACGCAGTATTTT.

CDR3 protein: CAKAGGTGGAGGELFF. In DNA form, the CDR3 reads TGTGCCAAGGCGGGTGGGACAGGGGGCGCGGGCGGGGAGCTGTTTTTT. This chain joins TRBV19 and TRBJ2-2, with 12 bases fitting TRBD1. The CDR3 runs to 16 residues. The junction had 13 bases not matched to a gene; V was cut back by 10 bases and J by 7 bases. The germline CDR1 and CDR2 sequences are LNHDA and SQIVND (reference sequence).

The V gene is TRBV7-9, the J gene TRBJ2-5; 7 nucleotides align to TRBD1. The CDR3 has 14 residues. In germline, CDR1 is SEHNR, CDR2 FQNEAQ (reference sequence). J gave up 1 base and V 5 bases, and 4 bases lay outside the gene matches. The CDR3 spells CASSLGTVQETQYF. The CDR3 DNA reads as TGTGCCAGCAGCCTTGGGACAGTCCAAGAGACCCAGTACTTC.

J is TRBJ2-5 and V is TRBV5-1, with 11 nucleotides matching TRBD2. V dropped 1 base and J dropped 4; count of bases not matched to a gene: 6. Germline lookup yields CDR1 SGHRS and CDR2 YFSETQ. This CDR3 has 16 amino acids. The CDR3 DNA reads as TGCGCCAGCAGCTTGATGGCTAGCGGGGGGACAGAGACCCAGTACTTC. Translation gives CASSLMASGGTETQYF.

The genes are TRBV7-2 and TRBJ1-2, with D tentatively TRBD1 (6 bases). The CDR3 is made up of 16 amino acids. Germline CDR1 is SGHTA and CDR2 is FQGNSA. The V end was cut by 1 base, the J end by 6 bases, with 18 bases between. The DNA of the CDR3 is TGTGCCAGCAGCTTAGTTCACAGGGCCTTGGATAATGGCTACACCTTC. Its protein is CASSLVHRALDNGYTF.

Concerning this clone itself: Other DNA sequences of this sample code for an identical CDR3. The rearrangement joins TRBV5-1 to TRBJ1-6; 9 bases match TRBD1. The CDR3 consists of 14 residues. The trim removed 4 bases at V and 7 bases at J, leaving 3 bases unmatched. Germline values: CDR1 SGHRS, CDR2 YFSETQ. The chain's CDR3 is CASSPGQGNSPLHF. CDR3 sequence (DNA): TGCGCCAGCAGCCCTGGACAGGGGAATTCACCCCTCCACTTT.

Worth noting for this clone: The same CDR3 arises from other DNA sequences in this sample as well. The rearrangement links TRBV12-3 or TRBV12-4 to TRBJ1-4; D ambiguous. The CDR3 has 11 amino acids. The V end lost 3 bases, the J end lost 8 bases, and 4 bases lay between the germline ends. The CDR3: CASSFGEKLFF. CDR3 nucleotide sequence: TGTGCCAGCAGTTTTGGGGAAAAACTGTTTTTT.

This clone was counted only a few times. This chain joins TRBV6-1 and TRBJ2-7; a possible D gene is TRBD2 (6 bases). Looked up from germline, CDR1 is MNHNS and CDR2 is SASEGT. This CDR3 is 14 amino acids long. V gave up 3 bases and J gave up 7 bases, with 16 bases separating them. In DNA, the CDR3 is TGTGCCAGCAGTGAGGGTCTGACAGCGGGTGAGCAGTACTTC. Its protein is CASSEGLTAGEQYF.

The chain couples TRBV2 to TRBJ1-2; D might be TRBD1 (6 bases). The CDR3 loop spans 12 amino acids. Germline CDR1 reads SNHLY; CDR2 reads FYNNEI. Trimming stripped 6 bases from V and 8 bases from J, with 13 bases between. The CDR3 is CASRPWQGGYTF. CDR3 sequence (DNA): TGTGCCAGCAGACCCTGGCAGGGGGGCTACACCTTC.

The genes are TRBV3-1 (or the pseudogene TRBV3-2) and TRBJ1-1; no definite D call. V was shortened by 4 bases and J by 7 bases, with 13 bases between the two germline ends. CDR3 size: 13 residues. Germline V gene data show CDR1 as LGHDT and CDR2 as YNNKEL (reference sequence). CDR3 in DNA: TGTGCCAGCAGCCCCCAAGGCCCCTTTGAAGCTTTCTTT. Translation: CASSPQGPFEAFF.

The V gene is TRBV6-4, the J gene TRBJ2-2; D not certain. The CDR3 is 14 residues long. V lost 4 bases and J 1 base, leaving 7 bases between the germline ends. Germline V gene sequence: CDR1 MRHNA, CDR2 SNTAGT. The CDR3 sequence: CASSVGRNTGELFF. For the CDR3, the DNA is TGTGCCAGCAGTGTAGGGCGGAACACCGGGGAGCTGTTTTTT.

This clone showed up just once. The chain uses TRBV5-1 and TRBJ2-2; TRBD1 agrees at 9 bases. From germline, CDR1 is SGHRS and CDR2 YFSETQ. The V segment lost 1 base and the J segment 1 base; nucleotides outside the gene matches: 8. The CDR3 spans 18 residues. This chain's CDR3 is CASSLWVQTGGNTGELFF. CDR3 coding DNA: TGCGCCAGCAGCTTGTGGGTCCAGACAGGGGGGAACACCGGGGAGCTGTTTTTT.

The V call is TRBV11-1, the J call TRBJ2-1, with 12 positions matching TRBD2. V lost 2 bases to trimming and J lost 7 bases; unmatched junction nucleotides: 3. Looked up from germline, CDR1 is SGHAT and CDR2 is FQDESV (reference sequence). CDR3 length: 15 amino acids. CDR3 sequence: CASSLTSGRWNEQFF. The CDR3 DNA follows: TGTGCCAGCAGCTTAACTAGCGGGAGGTGGAATGAGCAGTTCTTC.

The chain links TRBV4-2 to TRBJ2-3, with TRBD2 matching 14 bases. Germline V gives CDR1 LGHNA, CDR2 YNFKEQ. The CDR3 is 15 residues long. The V and J ends lost 8 bases and 4 bases, in that order; junction bases with no gene match: 5. CDR3 sequence reads: CASGRLAGGADTQYF. The CDR3 coding sequence is TGTGCCAGCGGACGACTAGCGGGAGGGGCAGATACGCAGTATTTT.

This rearrangement joins TRBV7-9 to TRBJ2-5, with D unresolved. CDR3 size: 15 residues. The germline gives CDR1 SEHNR, CDR2 FQNEAQ (reference sequence). V lost 1 base to trimming and J lost 3 bases, with 12 bases between them. The CDR3 bases are TGTGCCAGCAGCTTAGGGCGTAGTGAGGAAGAGACCCAGTACTTC. Translation: CASSLGRSEEETQYF.

The chain couples TRBV3-1 (or the pseudogene TRBV3-2) to TRBJ1-1, with 8 bases that match TRBD1. This CDR3 has 16 amino acids. With 1 base clipped from V and 4 bases from J, the junction kept 8 bases outside the gene matches. Germline CDR1 and CDR2: LGHDT and YNNKEL (reference sequence). The chain's CDR3 is CASSQAGTGIRTEAFF. As DNA, the CDR3 is TGTGCCAGCAGCCAAGCCGGGACAGGTATTCGCACTGAAGCTTTCTTT.

The genes are TRBV18 and TRBJ2-5, with TRBD1 identical over 9 bases. The CDR3 loop spans 16 amino acids. The V gene end was trimmed by 2 bases and the J gene end by 4 bases; junction bases not matched to a gene: 8. Looked up from germline, CDR1 is KGHSH and CDR2 is LQKENI. The CDR3 DNA follows: TGTGCCAGCTCACCAGCCGGGACAGGGTCGGCAGAGACCCAGTACTTC. Translating gives CASSPAGTGSAETQYF.

This clone was observed a handful of times. This chain links TRBV2 with TRBJ1-5, with a possible D match to TRBD1 (6 bases). The CDR3 length is 14 residues. Per the germline V gene, CDR1 is SNHLY and CDR2 is FYNNEI. V was pared by 4 bases and J by 0 bases, with 7 bases between. CDR3 residues: CASSADSSNQPQHF. In DNA form, the CDR3 reads TGTGCCAGCAGTGCGGACAGTAGCAATCAGCCCCAGCATTTT.

DNA for the CDR3: TGTGCCAGCTCACCACAGACCACGGAGACCCAGTACTTC. Amino acids: CASSPQTTETQYF. The chain recombines TRBV18 with TRBJ2-5; D is undetermined. The CDR3 consists of 13 residues. Trimming took off 1 base at V and 5 bases at J, with 8 bases between the two ends. Germline V gives CDR1 KGHSH, CDR2 LQKENI.

The V gene is TRBV13, the J gene TRBJ1-1; no reliable D call. This CDR3 has 15 amino acids. The V end was cut by 4 bases, the J end by 3 bases, with 15 bases between. Germline V CDR1 and CDR2: PRHDT, FYEKMQ (reference sequence). CDR3 sequence: CASSSFLLGDTEAFF. The CDR3 nucleotides are TGTGCCAGCAGCTCCTTCCTCCTCGGGGACACTGAAGCTTTCTTT.